This T cell receptor (beta chain) originates from a study of blood T cell repertoires in COVID-19. In the study overall: Nucleic acid was either cDNA or gDNA, and it came from T cells, B-cell-depleted T cells, or PBMCs.

As handled by the study authors: The authors estimated nucleated cell counts from reference gene primer amplification. Repertoires were generated with immunoSEQ multiplex PCR, while TCRdb's copy carries only in-frame clones and drops some. Clone size and V and J calls were adopted from that table, with D and trimming inferred from the DNA. The data show some 88,000 clones, roughly 77% seen once. Germline lookup yields CDR1 LGHDT and CDR2 YNNKEL (reference sequence). V gave up 1 base and J gave up 5 bases, with 13 bases separating them. The CDR3 has 15 residues. The chain employs TRBV3-1 (or the pseudogene TRBV3-2) and TRBJ2-3; D possibly corresponds to TRBD1 (5 bases). The clonotype was recovered from a human donor in a cohort sampled during active COVID-19. The sample comprised peripheral blood. The CDR3 nucleotides are TGTGCCAGCAGCCAAGGCGGCAGGGTGGTAGATACGCAGTATTTT. Its protein is CASSQGGRVVDTQYF.